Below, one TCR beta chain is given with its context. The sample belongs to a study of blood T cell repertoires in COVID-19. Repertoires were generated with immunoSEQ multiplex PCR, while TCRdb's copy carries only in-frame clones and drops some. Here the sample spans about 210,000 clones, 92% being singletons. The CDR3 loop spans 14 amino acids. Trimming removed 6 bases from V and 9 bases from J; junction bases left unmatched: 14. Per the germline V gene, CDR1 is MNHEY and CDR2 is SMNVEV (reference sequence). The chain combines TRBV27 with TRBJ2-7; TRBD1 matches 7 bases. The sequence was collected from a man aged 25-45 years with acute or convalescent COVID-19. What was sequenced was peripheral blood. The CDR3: CASSVTGPTLRQYF. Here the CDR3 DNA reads TGTGCCAGCAGCGTGACAGGGCCGACCCTCCGGCAGTACTTC.